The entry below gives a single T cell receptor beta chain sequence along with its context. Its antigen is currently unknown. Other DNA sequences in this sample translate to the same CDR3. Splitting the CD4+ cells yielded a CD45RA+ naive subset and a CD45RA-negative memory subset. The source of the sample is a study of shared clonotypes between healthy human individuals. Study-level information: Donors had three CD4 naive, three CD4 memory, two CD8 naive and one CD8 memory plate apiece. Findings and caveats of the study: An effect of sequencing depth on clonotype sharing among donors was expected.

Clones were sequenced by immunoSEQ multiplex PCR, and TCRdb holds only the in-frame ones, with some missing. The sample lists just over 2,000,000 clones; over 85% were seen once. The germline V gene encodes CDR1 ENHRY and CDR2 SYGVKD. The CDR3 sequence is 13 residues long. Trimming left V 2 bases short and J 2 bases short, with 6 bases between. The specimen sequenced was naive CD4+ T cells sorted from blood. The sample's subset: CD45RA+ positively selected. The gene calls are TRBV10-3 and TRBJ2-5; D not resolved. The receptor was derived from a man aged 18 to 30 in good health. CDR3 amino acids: CAISETVQETQYF. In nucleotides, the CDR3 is TGTGCCATCAGTGAGACCGTTCAAGAGACCCAGTACTTC.